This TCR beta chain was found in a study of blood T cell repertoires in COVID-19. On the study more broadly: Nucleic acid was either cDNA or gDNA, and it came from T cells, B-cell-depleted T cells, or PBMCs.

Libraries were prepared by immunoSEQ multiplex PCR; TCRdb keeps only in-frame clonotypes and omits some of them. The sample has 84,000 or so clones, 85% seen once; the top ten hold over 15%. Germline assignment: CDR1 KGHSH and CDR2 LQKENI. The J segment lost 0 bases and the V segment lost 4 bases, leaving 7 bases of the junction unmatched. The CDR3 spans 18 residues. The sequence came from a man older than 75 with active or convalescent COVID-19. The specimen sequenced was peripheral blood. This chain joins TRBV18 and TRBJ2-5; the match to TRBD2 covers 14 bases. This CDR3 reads CASSRGTSGGLYQETQYF. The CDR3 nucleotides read TGTGCCAGCTCACGCGGGACTAGCGGGGGTCTTTACCAAGAGACCCAGTACTTC.